These T cell receptor beta chains were read from a single sample in a study of blood T cells in healthy people across ages. TCRdb re-called the 5' RACE reads through MiXCR, storing one row per CDR3 protein. The sample carries hundreds of thousands of distinct CDR3 sequences, approximately 21% recorded once. The sample comprised blood. These receptors were taken from a man between 65 and 79 years old in good health. The CDR3 runs from the conserved cysteine through the conserved F or W. Fields, in order: J gene, clone size, D gene, V gene, CDR3 DNA, CDR3 protein. A D gene is named only where the DNA matches it firmly. Clone size is stated in some rows and not others, as once, few, many or a class when expanded.

J: TRBJ1-4; size: many; D: .; V: TRBV5-8; DNA: TGTGCCAGCAGCTTGGACAGGAATAATGAAAAACTGTTTTTT; CDR3: CASSLDRNNEKLFF
J: TRBJ1-2; size: few; D: .; V: TRBV30; DNA: TGTGCCTGGAGTGTACTCCTCCGGCCACCCAACTATGGCTACACCTTC; CDR3: CAWSVLLRPPNYGYTF
J: TRBJ2-3; size: .; D: .; V: TRBV20-1; DNA: TGCAGTGCTATACAAACCAAAGCGGTAGGGGTCACAGATACGCAGTATTTT; CDR3: CSAIQTKAVGVTDTQYF
J: TRBJ1-5; size: few; D: .; V: TRBV20-1; DNA: TGCAGTGCTAGAGTGGCAGGGCCTCATCCCCAGCATTTT; CDR3: CSARVAGPHPQHF
J: TRBJ2-1; size: once; D: .; V: TRBV6-2/TRBV6-3; DNA: TGTGCCAGCAATAAAGCGACCTACAATGAGCAGTTCTTC; CDR3: CASNKATYNEQFF
J: TRBJ2-3; size: few; D: TRBD2; V: TRBV28; DNA: TGTGCCAGCAAGCCCCTCCCTGGGGCGGGAGGAGGGGGGCTAGATACGCAGTATTTT; CDR3: CASKPLPGAGGGGLDTQYF
J: TRBJ2-3; size: .; D: TRBD2; V: TRBV18; DNA: TGTGCCAGCTCACCACGGCTAGCGGGAGTTCGACAAGATACGCAGTATTTT; CDR3: CASSPRLAGVRQDTQYF
J: TRBJ2-1; size: .; D: TRBD2; V: TRBV7-2; DNA: TGTGCCAGCAGCTTAGGGACTAGCGGGAGGGCCCTAGGATACAATGAGCAGTTCTTC; CDR3: CASSLGTSGRALGYNEQFF
J: TRBJ1-2; size: .; D: .; V: TRBV15; DNA: TGTGCCACCAGCAGAGATCGGCAGGGTGGCGGCCACACCTTC; CDR3: CATSRDRQGGGHTF
J: TRBJ2-6; size: .; D: .; V: TRBV3-1; DNA: TGTGCCAGCAGCCAAGATCAACGGAGGTCCGGGGCCAACGTCCTGACTTTC; CDR3: CASSQDQRRSGANVLTF
J: TRBJ2-2; size: few; D: TRBD1; V: TRBV5-6; DNA: TGTGCCAGCAGCGACGACAGGGGGCTCACCGGGGGGCTGTTTTTT; CDR3: CASSDDRGLTGGLFF
J: TRBJ2-5; size: few; D: TRBD1; V: TRBV20-1; DNA: TGCAGTGCTTGGGACAGGCTAGAGACCCAGTACTTC; CDR3: CSAWDRLETQYF
J: TRBJ1-5; size: few; D: .; V: TRBV6-2/TRBV6-3; DNA: TGTGCCAGCAGTTACGGACATCGACAGCCCCAGCATTTT; CDR3: CASSYGHRQPQHF
J: TRBJ2-7; size: few; D: TRBD2; V: TRBV6-5; DNA: TGTGCCAGCAGTTACGACGGGAGGGCCGGGGAGTACTTC; CDR3: CASSYDGRAGEYF
J: TRBJ1-4; size: .; D: .; V: TRBV7-2; DNA: TGTGCCAGCAGCTTGGGCAACAGGGAAAAACTGTTTTTT; CDR3: CASSLGNREKLFF
J: TRBJ2-7; size: .; D: TRBD2; V: TRBV20-1; DNA: TGCAGTGCGTCCGGGACTAGCGACTCCTACGAGCAGTACTTC; CDR3: CSASGTSDSYEQYF
J: TRBJ2-1; size: .; D: .; V: TRBV20-1; DNA: TGCGGTGCTACAGGAAATAATGAGCAGTTCTTC; CDR3: CGATGNNEQFF